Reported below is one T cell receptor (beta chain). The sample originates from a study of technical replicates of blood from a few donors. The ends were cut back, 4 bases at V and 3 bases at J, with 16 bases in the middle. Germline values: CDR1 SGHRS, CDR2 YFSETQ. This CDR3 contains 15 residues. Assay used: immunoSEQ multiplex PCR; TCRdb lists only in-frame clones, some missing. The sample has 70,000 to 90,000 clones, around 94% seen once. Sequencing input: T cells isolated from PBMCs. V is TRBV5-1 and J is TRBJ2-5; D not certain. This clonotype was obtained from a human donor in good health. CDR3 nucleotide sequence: TGCGCCAGCAGCGTGTCGGGTCTGACGGAAGAGACCCAGTACTTC. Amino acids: CASSVSGLTEETQYF.